Below, one T cell receptor (beta chain) is given with its context. The antigen is unknown. 13 Jbeta primers and 60 Vbeta primers were used for the PCR. The repertoire was sequenced with immunoSEQ multiplex PCR; TCRdb's copy has only in-frame clones and lacks some. The data contain roughly 110,000 clones, over 70% of them seen just once; the ten biggest clones take up 2% to 2.5%. The CDR3 contains 13 residues. The germline V gene has CDR1 MNHNS and CDR2 SASEGT. Though nominally healthy at sampling, donors likely had unrecorded immune exposures. This entry comes from a study of cytomegalovirus exposure and HLA in healthy donors. Findings of the study overall: Prediction of most subjects' HLA-A and HLA-B alleles by TCR beta sequences was reportedly accurate.

This chain uses TRBV6-1 with TRBJ2-3; tentatively, D is TRBD2 (6 bases). The sequenced material came from PBMCs. This TCR came from a man aged 25-40 years in good health and CMV-seronegative. CDR3 bases: TGTGCGGGGGGAAGGGGACGCACAGATACGCAGTATTTT. Amino acid sequence: CAGGRGRTDTQYF.